One and the same sample provided the 11 T cell receptor beta chains below, sequenced in a study of blood T cell repertoires in COVID-19 (dated by TCRdb to the early 2020s). Library creation used the immunoSEQ multiplex PCR assay. Not all clones reach the TCRdb copy of this immuneACCESS table, which keeps in-frame sequences only. Checked studies attribute under half of the gap to unresolved V genes and leave the rest unexplained. The sample yields about 170,000 clones; roughly 90% were counted once. The leading ten clones occupy around 1.5% of the sample. The sequenced material came from peripheral blood. The receptor source for this set is a woman between 45 and 60 years old with acute or convalescent COVID-19.

The sample holds one count of this clone. The V call is TRBV11-2, the J call TRBJ2-3; D not resolved. V was cut by 2 bases and J by 7 bases, with 7 bases left in between. CDR3 length: 12 residues. The germline V gene has CDR1 SGHAT and CDR2 FQNNGV. The CDR3 protein is CASSLLVNTQYF. The CDR3 bases are TGTGCCAGCAGCTTATTAGTGAATACGCAGTATTTT.

The chain combines TRBV19 with TRBJ1-5; 11 bases are shared with TRBD1. The CDR3 loop spans 15 amino acids. CDR1 is LNHDA, CDR2 SQIVND, per germline (reference sequence). V shed 5 bases, J shed 2 bases, and the junction held 2 bases outside the gene matches. Here the CDR3 DNA reads TGTGCCAGTAGTGTGGGACAGGGGGGCAATCAGCCCCAGCATTTT. Translation: CASSVGQGGNQPQHF.

This clone was recorded many times. V is TRBV29-1 and J is TRBJ2-1; 9 positions match TRBD2. V shed 7 bases and J 7 bases; nucleotides not matched to a gene: 11. Germline V gives CDR1 SQVTM, CDR2 ANQGSEA. The CDR3 length is 14 residues. The CDR3 nucleotides are TGCAGCGCTCGCGGGACTAGCCTCCTGAATGAGCAGTTCTTC. Amino acids: CSARGTSLLNEQFF.

The J gene is TRBJ2-1, the V gene TRBV3-1 (or the pseudogene TRBV3-2), with 12 bases aligning to TRBD2. Germline lookup yields CDR1 LGHDT and CDR2 YNNKEL (reference sequence). With V trimmed by 5 bases and J by 5 bases, 4 bases remained unmatched. This CDR3 contains 15 residues. CDR3 sequence: CASSKTSGRNNEQFF. CDR3 coding DNA: TGTGCCAGCAGCAAGACTAGCGGGAGAAACAATGAGCAGTTCTTC.

The chain links TRBV5-1 to TRBJ2-5; tentative D call: TRBD2 (5 bases). The germline V and J ends were trimmed by 3 bases and 5 bases, with 11 bases remaining between them. The CDR3 extends over 13 amino acids. Per germline, CDR1 SGHRS and CDR2 YFSETQ. CDR3 coding DNA: TGCGCCAGCAGCTCATTACCGGGGGAGACCCAGTACTTC. Its protein product is CASSSLPGETQYF.

The chain uses TRBV3-1 (or the pseudogene TRBV3-2) and TRBJ2-3, with D perhaps matching TRBD2 (6 bases). The V and J ends lost 1 base and 2 bases respectively, with 10 bases between them. Germline V gene sequence: CDR1 LGHDT, CDR2 YNNKEL (reference sequence). The CDR3 runs to 15 residues. In nucleotides, the CDR3 is TGTGCCAGCAGCCAAGTCGCGGGGAACACAGATACGCAGTATTTT. As protein: CASSQVAGNTDTQYF.

This chain joins TRBV6-2 or TRBV6-3 and TRBJ1-5; tentative D call: TRBD1 (6 bases). V lost 0 bases, J lost 6 bases, and 9 bases lay in between. Germline CDR1 is MNHEY and CDR2 is SVGEGT. The CDR3 extends over 14 amino acids. This CDR3 is CASSYSAGVQPQHF. Here the CDR3 DNA reads TGTGCCAGCAGTTACTCGGCAGGGGTTCAGCCCCAGCATTTT.

This clone was picked up one time. The rearrangement uses TRBV11-3 and TRBJ1-1; unclear D gene. The V gene's germline CDR1 is SGHNT and CDR2 YENEEA. Trimming left V 5 bases short and J 4 bases short, with 8 bases between. CDR3 size: 12 residues. DNA of the CDR3: TGTGCCAGCAGCCACGAGGGCACTGAAGCTTTCTTT. Translation: CASSHEGTEAFF.

The chain combines TRBV5-1 with TRBJ2-1; TRBD2 aligns across 9 bases. V lost 3 bases to trimming and J lost 2 bases; unmatched junction nucleotides: 3. From germline, CDR1 is SGHRS and CDR2 YFSETQ. The CDR3 loop spans 15 amino acids. The chain's CDR3 is CASSSRLAAYNEQFF. CDR3 sequence (DNA): TGCGCCAGCAGCTCTAGACTAGCGGCCTACAATGAGCAGTTCTTC.

The J gene is TRBJ2-1, the V gene TRBV7-2; TRBD2 aligns across 7 bases. The V and J ends lost 5 bases and 7 bases, in that order; junction bases with no gene match: 14. The CDR3 runs 16 residues. The germline gives CDR1 SGHTA, CDR2 FQGNSA. The CDR3: CASSPYDSGSGNEQFF. CDR3 coding DNA: TGTGCCAGCAGCCCGTATGATAGCGGGTCGGGGAATGAGCAGTTCTTC.

The rearrangement joins TRBV6-6 to TRBJ1-5; D not resolved. The CDR3 totals 13 residues. Germline assignment: CDR1 MNHNY and CDR2 SVGAGI (reference sequence). The V end lost 7 bases, the J end lost 3 bases, and 10 bases lay between the germline ends. Written as DNA, the CDR3 is TGTGCCAGCAATCCGGAGGTCAATCAGCCCCAGCATTTT. It specifies CASNPEVNQPQHF.